A selection of T cell receptor beta chains follows, all from one sample in a study of control samples from healthy donors and cancer patients. Generated by immunoSEQ multiplex PCR, the TCRdb table keeps only in-frame clones and is missing some. Its listing shows about 200,000 clones. Sequenced sample: blood. These receptors all come from a woman in her thirties in good health. CDR3s include the opening cysteine and the closing phenylalanine or tryptophan. Each record gives: D gene, J gene, V gene, CDR3 protein, CDR3 DNA. A D gene is named only where the DNA matches it firmly.

TRBD1 | TRBJ1-5 | TRBV7-9 | CASSNQGGNSNQPQHF | TGTGCCAGCAGTAACCAGGGGGGAAATAGCAATCAGCCCCAGCATTTT
NA | TRBJ1-6 | TRBV21-1 | CASNPLGSVNNSPLHF | TGTGCCAGCAATCCACTAGGGTCCGTTAATAATTCACCCCTCCACTTT
TRBD1 | TRBJ2-2 | TRBV9 | CASSRRTGSTTGELFF | TGTGCCAGCAGCAGGCGGACAGGGTCCACGACCGGGGAGCTGTTTTTT
NA | TRBJ2-7 | TRBV4-1 | CASKGEFSYEQYF | TGCGCCAGCAAGGGAGAATTTTCCTACGAGCAGTACTTC
TRBD1 | TRBJ2-7 | TRBV28 | CASSPGTGGYEQYF | TGTGCCAGCAGCCCCGGGACAGGGGGCTACGAGCAGTACTTC
NA | TRBJ1-1 | TRBV5-1 | CASSLGLDTEAFF | TGCGCCAGCAGCTTAGGGCTGGACACTGAAGCTTTCTTT
NA | TRBJ1-1 | TRBV11-2 | CASSLGAGTEAFF | TGTGCCAGCAGCTTAGGTGCGGGAACTGAAGCTTTCTTT
NA | TRBJ1-4 | TRBV5-1 | CASSLGAGMEEKLFF | TGCGCCAGCAGCTTGGGGGCAGGGATGGAAGAAAAACTGTTTTTT
NA | TRBJ1-1 | TRBV2 | CATRQAVEAFF | TGTGCCACCCGACAGGCGGTAGAAGCTTTCTTT
NA | TRBJ1-5 | TRBV7-8 | CASSYYQGRASNQPQHF | TGTGCCAGCAGCTACTATCAGGGCAGGGCTAGCAATCAGCCCCAGCATTTT